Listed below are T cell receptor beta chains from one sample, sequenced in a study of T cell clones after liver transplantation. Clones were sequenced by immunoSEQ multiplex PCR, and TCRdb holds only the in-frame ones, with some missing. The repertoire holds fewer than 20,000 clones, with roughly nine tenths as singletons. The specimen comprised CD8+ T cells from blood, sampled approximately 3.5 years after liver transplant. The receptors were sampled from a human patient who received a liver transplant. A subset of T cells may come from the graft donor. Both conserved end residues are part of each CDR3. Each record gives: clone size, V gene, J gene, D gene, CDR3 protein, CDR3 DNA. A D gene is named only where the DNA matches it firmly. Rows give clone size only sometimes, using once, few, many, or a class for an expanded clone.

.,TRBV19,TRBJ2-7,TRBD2,CASSITSGRPSYEQYF,TGTGCCAGTAGTATAACTAGCGGGAGGCCCTCCTACGAGCAGTACTTC
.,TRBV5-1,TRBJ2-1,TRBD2,CASSLTVGSGASYNEQFF,TGCGCCAGCAGCTTGACCGTAGGTAGCGGGGCTTCCTACAATGAGCAGTTCTTC
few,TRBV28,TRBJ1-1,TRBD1,CASTLRQGEAFF,TGTGCCAGCACCTTGCGACAGGGAGAAGCTTTCTTT
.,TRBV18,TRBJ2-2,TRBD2,CASSPGLAGANTGELFF,TGTGCCAGCTCACCGGGACTAGCGGGAGCGAACACCGGGGAGCTGTTTTTT
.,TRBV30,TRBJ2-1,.,CASFAGTGSNEQFF,TGTGCCTCTTTCGCCGGTACAGGTTCCAATGAGCAGTTCTTC
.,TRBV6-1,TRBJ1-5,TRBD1,CASTDRVQPQHF,TGTGCCAGCACCGACAGGGTTCAGCCCCAGCATTTT
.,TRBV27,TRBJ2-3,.,CASSLSADSTDTQYF,TGTGCCAGCAGTTTATCGGCAGATAGCACAGATACGCAGTATTTT
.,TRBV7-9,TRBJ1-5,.,CASSFGPNQPQHF,TGTGCCAGCAGCTTTGGACCCAATCAGCCCCAGCATTTT
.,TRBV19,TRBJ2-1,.,CASSIVNNNEQFF,TGTGCCAGTAGTATAGTCAATAACAATGAGCAGTTCTTC
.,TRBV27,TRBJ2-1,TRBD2,CASSLSGGDAFF,TGTGCCAGCAGTTTATCGGGGGGGGACGCGTTCTTC
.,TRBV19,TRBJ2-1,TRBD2,CASSVGLVEFF,TGTGCCAGTAGTGTCGGACTAGTTGAGTTCTTC
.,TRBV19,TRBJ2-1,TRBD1,CASSIDLGQSSYNEQFF,TGTGCCAGTAGTATAGATCTGGGACAGAGCTCCTACAATGAGCAGTTCTTC
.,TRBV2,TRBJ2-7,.,CASTKDPGTEIYYEQYF,TGTGCCAGCACCAAAGACCCCGGAACAGAGATTTACTACGAGCAGTACTTC
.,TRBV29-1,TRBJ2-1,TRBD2,CSVWGGLAESYNEQFF,TGCAGCGTCTGGGGGGGACTAGCGGAATCCTACAATGAGCAGTTCTTC
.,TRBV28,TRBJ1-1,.,CASSLFRPLTGNTEAFF,TGTGCCAGCAGTTTATTCCGTCCCTTAACAGGAAACACTGAAGCTTTCTTT
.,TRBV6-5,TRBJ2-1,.,CASSYSRDAAYNEQFF,TGTGCCAGCAGTTACTCCCGGGACGCGGCATACAATGAGCAGTTCTTC
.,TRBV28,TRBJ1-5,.,CASSFVWSNQPQHF,TGTGCCAGCAGTTTCGTCTGGAGCAATCAGCCCCAGCATTTT
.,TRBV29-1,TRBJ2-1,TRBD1,CSVLRDRREQFF,TGCAGCGTCCTCCGGGACAGACGTGAGCAGTTCTTC
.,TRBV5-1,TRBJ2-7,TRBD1,CASSFAGTGYEQYF,TGCGCCAGCAGCTTCGCCGGGACAGGGTACGAGCAGTACTTC
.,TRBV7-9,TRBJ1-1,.,CASSLYRLEAFF,TGTGCCAGCAGCTTATACAGGCTTGAAGCTTTCTTT
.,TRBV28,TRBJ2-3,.,CASSSPQFLRDLLADTQYF,TGTGCCAGCAGTTCGCCCCAATTTCTAAGGGATCTTTTGGCAGATACGCAGTATTTT
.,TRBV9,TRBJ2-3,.,CASSPRQTIVTDTQYF,TGTGCCAGCAGCCCCCGCCAGACGATTGTGACAGATACGCAGTATTTT
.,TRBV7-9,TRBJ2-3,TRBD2,CASSPSLAGGSTDTQYF,TGTGCCAGCAGCCCTTCACTAGCGGGAGGCAGCACAGATACGCAGTATTTT
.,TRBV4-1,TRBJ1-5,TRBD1,CASSQRQGADQPQHF,TGCGCCAGCAGCCAGAGACAGGGGGCAGATCAGCCCCAGCATTTT
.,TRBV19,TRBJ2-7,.,CASSIVGISYEQYF,TGTGCCAGTAGTATAGTGGGGATCTCCTACGAGCAGTACTTC
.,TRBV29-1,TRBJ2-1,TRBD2,CSGVGGRREENEQFF,TGCAGCGGAGTTGGGGGGAGGCGGGAGGAGAATGAGCAGTTCTTC
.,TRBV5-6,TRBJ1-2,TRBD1,CASSGGTGTHYGYTF,TGTGCCAGCAGCGGGGGGACAGGGACTCACTATGGCTACACCTTC
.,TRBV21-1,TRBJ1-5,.,CASSLRMLHWHHQPQHF,TGTGCCAGCAGTCTCCGTATGCTACATTGGCATCATCAGCCCCAGCATTTT
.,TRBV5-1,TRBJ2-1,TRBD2,CASSLVGLAGVSYNEQFF,TGCGCCAGCAGCTTGGTGGGACTAGCGGGAGTCTCCTACAATGAGCAGTTCTTC
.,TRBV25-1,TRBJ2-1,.,CASSVSEDEQFF,TGTGCCAGCAGTGTTAGTGAGGATGAGCAGTTCTTC
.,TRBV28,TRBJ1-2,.,CASSFVVWTTHPYGYTF,TGTGCCAGCAGTTTTGTAGTATGGACAACCCACCCCTATGGCTACACCTTC
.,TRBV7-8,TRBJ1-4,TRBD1,CASSRDRDVRKLFF,TGTGCCAGCAGTCGGGACAGGGACGTCAGAAAACTGTTTTTT
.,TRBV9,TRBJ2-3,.,CASSVEGRSTDTQYF,TGTGCCAGCAGCGTAGAGGGACGGAGCACAGATACGCAGTATTTT
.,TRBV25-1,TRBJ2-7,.,CASSLTAYEQYF,TGTGCCAGCAGTCTAACAGCCTACGAGCAGTACTTC
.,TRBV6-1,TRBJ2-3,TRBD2,CASRAGRTDTQYF,TGTGCCAGCAGAGCGGGACGCACAGATACGCAGTATTTT
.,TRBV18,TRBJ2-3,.,CASSPTRDPDTQYF,TGTGCCAGCTCACCTACGCGGGATCCAGATACGCAGTATTTT
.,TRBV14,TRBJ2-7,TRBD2,CASSQFLAGGSTYEQYF,TGTGCCAGCAGCCAATTCCTAGCGGGGGGATCTACCTACGAGCAGTACTTC